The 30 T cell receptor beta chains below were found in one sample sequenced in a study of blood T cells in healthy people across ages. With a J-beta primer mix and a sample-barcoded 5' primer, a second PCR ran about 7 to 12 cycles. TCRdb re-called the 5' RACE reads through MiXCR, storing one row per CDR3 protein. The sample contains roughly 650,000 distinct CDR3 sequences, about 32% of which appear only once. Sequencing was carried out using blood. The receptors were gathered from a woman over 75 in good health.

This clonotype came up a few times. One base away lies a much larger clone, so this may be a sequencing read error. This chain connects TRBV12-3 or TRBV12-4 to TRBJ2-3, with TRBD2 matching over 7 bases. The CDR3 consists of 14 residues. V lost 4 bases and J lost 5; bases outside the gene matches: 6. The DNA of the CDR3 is TGTGCCAGCAGTTGGAGCGGGATGGTAGATACGCAGTATTTT. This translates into CASSWSGMVDTQYF.

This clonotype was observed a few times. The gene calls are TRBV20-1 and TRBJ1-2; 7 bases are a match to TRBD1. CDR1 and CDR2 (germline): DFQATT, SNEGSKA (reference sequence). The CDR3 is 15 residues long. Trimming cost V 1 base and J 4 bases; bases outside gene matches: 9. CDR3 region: CSARATTGSSYGYTF. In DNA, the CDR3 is TGCAGTGCTAGAGCCACGACAGGGAGCTCCTATGGCTACACCTTC.

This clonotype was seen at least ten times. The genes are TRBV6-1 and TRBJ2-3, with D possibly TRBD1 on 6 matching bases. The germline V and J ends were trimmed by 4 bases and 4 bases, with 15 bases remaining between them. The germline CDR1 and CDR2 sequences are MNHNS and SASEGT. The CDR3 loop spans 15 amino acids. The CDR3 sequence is CASSAAGVVADTQYF. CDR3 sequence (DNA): TGTGCCAGCAGTGCGGCAGGGGTTGTAGCAGATACGCAGTATTTT.

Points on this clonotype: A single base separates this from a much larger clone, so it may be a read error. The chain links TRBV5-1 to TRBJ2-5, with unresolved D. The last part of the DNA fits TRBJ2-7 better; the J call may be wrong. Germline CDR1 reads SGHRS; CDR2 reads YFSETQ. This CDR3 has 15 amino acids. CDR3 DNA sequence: TGCGCCAGCAGTACACCCGGGTCGGCTTGTTCCGAGCAGTACTTC. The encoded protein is CASSTPGSACSEQYF.

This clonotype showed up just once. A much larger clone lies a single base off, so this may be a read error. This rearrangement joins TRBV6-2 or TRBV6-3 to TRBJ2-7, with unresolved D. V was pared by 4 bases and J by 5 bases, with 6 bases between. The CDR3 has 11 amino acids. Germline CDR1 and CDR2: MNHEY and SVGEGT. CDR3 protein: CASSCKDEQYF. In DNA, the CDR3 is TGTGCCAGCAGTTGCAAGGACGAGCAGTACTTC.

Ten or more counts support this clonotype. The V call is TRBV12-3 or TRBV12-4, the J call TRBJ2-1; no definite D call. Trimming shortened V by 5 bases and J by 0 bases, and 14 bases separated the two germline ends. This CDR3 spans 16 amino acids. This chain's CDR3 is CASSPYSFSSYNEQFF. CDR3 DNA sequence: TGTGCCAGCAGTCCCTACTCTTTCAGCTCCTACAATGAGCAGTTCTTC.

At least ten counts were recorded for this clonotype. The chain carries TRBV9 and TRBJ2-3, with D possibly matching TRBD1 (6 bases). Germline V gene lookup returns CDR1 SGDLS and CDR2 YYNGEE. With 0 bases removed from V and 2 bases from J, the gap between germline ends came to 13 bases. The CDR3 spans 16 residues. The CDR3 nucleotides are TGTGCCAGCAGCGTAGCCCCAGGGGATATCACAGATACGCAGTATTTT. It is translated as CASSVAPGDITDTQYF.

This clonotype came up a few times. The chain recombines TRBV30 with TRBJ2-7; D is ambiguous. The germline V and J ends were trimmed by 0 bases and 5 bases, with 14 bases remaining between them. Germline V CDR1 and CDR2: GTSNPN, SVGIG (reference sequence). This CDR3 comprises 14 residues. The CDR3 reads CAWSVYEATDEQYF. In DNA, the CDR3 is TGTGCCTGGAGTGTCTACGAGGCAACGGACGAGCAGTACTTC. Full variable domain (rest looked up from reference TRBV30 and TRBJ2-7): SQTIHQWPATLVQPVGSPLSLECTVEGTSNPNLYWYRQAAGRGLQLLFYSVGIGQISSEVPQNLSASRPQDRQFILSSKKLLLSDSGFYLCAWSVYEATDEQYFGPGTRLTVT.

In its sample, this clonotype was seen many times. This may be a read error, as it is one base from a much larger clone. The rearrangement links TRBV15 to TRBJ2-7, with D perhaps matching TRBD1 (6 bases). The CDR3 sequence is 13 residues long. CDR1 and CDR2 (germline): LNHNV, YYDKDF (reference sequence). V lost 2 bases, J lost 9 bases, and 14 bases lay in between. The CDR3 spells CATSRQGSSAQYF. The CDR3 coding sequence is TGTGCCACCAGCAGACAGGGGAGTAGCGCGCAGTACTTC.

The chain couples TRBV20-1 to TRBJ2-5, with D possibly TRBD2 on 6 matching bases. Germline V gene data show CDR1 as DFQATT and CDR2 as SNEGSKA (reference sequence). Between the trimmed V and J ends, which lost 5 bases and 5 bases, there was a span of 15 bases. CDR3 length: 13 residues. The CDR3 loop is CSAGRPPGETQYF. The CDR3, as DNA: TGCAGTGCTGGGAGGCCCCCTGGGGAGACCCAGTACTTC.

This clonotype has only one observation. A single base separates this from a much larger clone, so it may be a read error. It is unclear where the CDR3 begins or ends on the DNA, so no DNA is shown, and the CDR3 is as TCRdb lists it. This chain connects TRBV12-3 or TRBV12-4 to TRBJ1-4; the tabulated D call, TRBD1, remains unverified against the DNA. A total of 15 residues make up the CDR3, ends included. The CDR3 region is CASSLVGTGSEKRFF.

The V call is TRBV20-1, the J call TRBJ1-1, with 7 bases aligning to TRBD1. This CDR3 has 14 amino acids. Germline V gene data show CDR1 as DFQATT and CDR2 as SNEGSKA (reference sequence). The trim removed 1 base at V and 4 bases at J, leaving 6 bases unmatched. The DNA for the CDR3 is TGCAGTGCTAGAGCACAGGGGACGGGCACTGAAGCTTTCTTT. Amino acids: CSARAQGTGTEAFF.

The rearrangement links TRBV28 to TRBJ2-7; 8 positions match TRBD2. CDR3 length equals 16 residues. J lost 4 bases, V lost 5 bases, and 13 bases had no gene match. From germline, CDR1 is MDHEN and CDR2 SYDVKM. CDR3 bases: TGTGCCAGCAGTACCCCAGCGGGGGAAGGAATGTACGAGCAGTACTTC. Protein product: CASSTPAGEGMYEQYF.

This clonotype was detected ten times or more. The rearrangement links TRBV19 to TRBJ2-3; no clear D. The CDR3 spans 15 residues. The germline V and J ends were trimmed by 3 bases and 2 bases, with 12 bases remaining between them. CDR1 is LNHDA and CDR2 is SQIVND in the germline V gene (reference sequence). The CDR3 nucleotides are TGTGCCAGTAGTATCGGAGAGTCGCCCACAGATACGCAGTATTTT. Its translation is CASSIGESPTDTQYF.

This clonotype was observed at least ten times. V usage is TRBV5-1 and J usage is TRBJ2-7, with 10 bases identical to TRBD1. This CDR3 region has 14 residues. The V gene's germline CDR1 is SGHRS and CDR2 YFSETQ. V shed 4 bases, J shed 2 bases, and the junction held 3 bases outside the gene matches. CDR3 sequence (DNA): TGCGCCAGCAGCCGCGGGACAGGGGCCTACGAGCAGTACTTC. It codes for CASSRGTGAYEQYF. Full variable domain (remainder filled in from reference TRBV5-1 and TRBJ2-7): KAGVTQTPRYLIKTRGQQVTLSCSPISGHRSVSWYQQTPGQGLQFLFEYFSETQRNKGNFPGRFSGRQFSNSRSEMNVSTLELGDSALYLCASSRGTGAYEQYFGPGTRLTVT.

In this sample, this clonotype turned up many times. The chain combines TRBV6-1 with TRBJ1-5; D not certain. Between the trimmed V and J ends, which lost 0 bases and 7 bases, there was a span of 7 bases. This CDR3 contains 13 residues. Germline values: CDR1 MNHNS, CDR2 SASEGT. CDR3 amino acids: CASSEATRQPQHF. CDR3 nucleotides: TGTGCCAGCAGTGAAGCAACCCGACAGCCCCAGCATTTT.

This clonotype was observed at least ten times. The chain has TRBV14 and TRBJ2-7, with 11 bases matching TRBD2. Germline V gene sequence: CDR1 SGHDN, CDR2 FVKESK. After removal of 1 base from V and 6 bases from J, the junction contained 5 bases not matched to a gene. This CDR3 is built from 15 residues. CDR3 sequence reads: CASSQGLAGSVEQYF. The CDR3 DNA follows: TGTGCCAGCAGCCAAGGACTAGCGGGGTCGGTCGAGCAGTACTTC.

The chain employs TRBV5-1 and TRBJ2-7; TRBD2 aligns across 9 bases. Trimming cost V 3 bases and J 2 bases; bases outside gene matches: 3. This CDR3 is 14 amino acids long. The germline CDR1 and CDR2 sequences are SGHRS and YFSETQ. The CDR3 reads CASSSREGPYEQYF. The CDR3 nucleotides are TGCGCCAGCAGCTCGCGGGAGGGGCCCTACGAGCAGTACTTC.

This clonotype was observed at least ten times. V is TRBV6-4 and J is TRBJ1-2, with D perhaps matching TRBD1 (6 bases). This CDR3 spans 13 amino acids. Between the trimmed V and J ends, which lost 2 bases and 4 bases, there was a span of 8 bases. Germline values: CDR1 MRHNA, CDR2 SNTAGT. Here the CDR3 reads CASSDGGGYGYTF. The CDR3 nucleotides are TGTGCCAGCAGTGACGGAGGGGGCTATGGCTACACCTTC.

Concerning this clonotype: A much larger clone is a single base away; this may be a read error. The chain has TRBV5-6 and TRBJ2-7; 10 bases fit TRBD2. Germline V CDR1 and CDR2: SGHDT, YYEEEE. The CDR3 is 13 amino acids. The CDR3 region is CASSSLAGDERYF. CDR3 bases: TGTGCCAGCAGCTCTCTAGCGGGGGACGAGCGGTACTTC.

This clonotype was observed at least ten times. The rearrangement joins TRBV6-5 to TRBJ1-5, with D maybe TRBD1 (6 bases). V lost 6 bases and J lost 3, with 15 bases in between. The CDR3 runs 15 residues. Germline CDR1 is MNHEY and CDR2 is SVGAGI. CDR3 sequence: CASRPRGSPNQPQHF. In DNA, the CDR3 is TGTGCCAGCAGGCCTAGGGGGTCCCCCAATCAGCCCCAGCATTTT.

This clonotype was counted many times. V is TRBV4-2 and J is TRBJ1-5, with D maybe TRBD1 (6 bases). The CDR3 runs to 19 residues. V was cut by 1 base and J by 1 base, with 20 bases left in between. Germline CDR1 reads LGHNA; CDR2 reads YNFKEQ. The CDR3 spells CASSQGDGGGLLSNQPQHF. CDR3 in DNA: TGTGCCAGCAGCCAAGGGGATGGCGGGGGCTTATTAAGCAATCAGCCCCAGCATTTT.

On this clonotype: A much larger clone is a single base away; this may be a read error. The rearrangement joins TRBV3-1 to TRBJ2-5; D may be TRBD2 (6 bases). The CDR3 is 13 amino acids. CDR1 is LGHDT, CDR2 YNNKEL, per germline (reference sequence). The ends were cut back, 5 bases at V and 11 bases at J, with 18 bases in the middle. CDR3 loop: CASSTHTVREQYF. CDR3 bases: TGTGCCAGCAGCACACACACAGTACGGGAGCAGTACTTC.

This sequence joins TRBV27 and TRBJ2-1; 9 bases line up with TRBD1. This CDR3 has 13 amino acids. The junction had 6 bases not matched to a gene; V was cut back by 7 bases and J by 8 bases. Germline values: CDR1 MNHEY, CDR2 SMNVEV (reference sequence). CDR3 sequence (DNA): TGTGCCAGCACCACGGACAGGGGAGATGAGCAGTTCTTC. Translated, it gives CASTTDRGDEQFF.

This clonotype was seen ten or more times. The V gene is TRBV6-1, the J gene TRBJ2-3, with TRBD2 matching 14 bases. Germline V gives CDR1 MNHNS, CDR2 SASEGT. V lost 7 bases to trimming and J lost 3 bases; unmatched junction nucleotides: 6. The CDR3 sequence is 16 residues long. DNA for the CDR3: TGTGCCAGCACGGAGACTAGCGGGGGGGCGACAGATACGCAGTATTTT. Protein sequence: CASTETSGGATDTQYF.

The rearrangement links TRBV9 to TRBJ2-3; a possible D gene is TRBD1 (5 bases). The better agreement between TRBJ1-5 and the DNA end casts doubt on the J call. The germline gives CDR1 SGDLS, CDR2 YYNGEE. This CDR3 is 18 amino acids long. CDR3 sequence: CASSVAKVAGGGTDTQHF. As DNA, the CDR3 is TGTGCCAGCAGCGTAGCGAAAGTAGCGGGGGGAGGTACAGATACGCAGCATTTT.

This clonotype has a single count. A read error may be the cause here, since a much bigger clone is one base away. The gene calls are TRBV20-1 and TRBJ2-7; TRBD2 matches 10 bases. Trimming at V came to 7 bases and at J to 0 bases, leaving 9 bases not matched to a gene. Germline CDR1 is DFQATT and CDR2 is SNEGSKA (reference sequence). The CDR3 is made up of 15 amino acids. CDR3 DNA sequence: TGCAGTGTTATAGGGAGCGGGGGGGCCTCCTACGAGCAGTACTTC. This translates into CSVIGSGGASYEQYF.

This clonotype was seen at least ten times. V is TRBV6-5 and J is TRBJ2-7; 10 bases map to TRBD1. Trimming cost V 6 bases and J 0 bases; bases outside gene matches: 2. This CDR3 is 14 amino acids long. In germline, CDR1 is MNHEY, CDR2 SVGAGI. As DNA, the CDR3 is TGTGCCAGCAGGACAGGGGGCTACTCCTACGAGCAGTACTTC. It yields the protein CASRTGGYSYEQYF.

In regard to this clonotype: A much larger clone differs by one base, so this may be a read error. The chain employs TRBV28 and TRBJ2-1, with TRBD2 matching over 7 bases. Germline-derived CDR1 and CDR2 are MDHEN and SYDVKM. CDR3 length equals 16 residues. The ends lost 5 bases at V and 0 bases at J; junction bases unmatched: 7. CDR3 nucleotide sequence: TGTGCCAGCAGTCGAGGGTGCGGGAGCTCCTACAATGAGCAGTTCTTC. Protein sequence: CASSRGCGSSYNEQFF.

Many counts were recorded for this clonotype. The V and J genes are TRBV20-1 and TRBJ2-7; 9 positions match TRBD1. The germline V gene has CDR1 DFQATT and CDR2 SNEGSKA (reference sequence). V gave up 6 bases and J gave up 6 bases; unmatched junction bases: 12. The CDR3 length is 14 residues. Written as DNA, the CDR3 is TGCAGTGCGTCTAAACCGGGACAGGGATCCGAGCAGTACTTC. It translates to CSASKPGQGSEQYF.